This TCR beta chain was sequenced for a study of shared clonotypes between healthy human individuals. Study at large: The study used three CD4 naive, three CD4 memory, two CD8 naive and one CD8 memory plate per donor. Overall study results and limits: Though the depth was large, rarefaction showed that sorted-subset sequencing was incomplete.

The CDR3 sequence is 14 residues long. The germline gives CDR1 LNHDA, CDR2 SQIVND (reference sequence). Germline trimming cut 5 bases from V and 8 bases from J; bases unmatched to any gene: 7. This clone has only a few counts. Its antigen is as yet unknown. CD45RA+ naive and CD45RA-negative memory subsets were separated from CD4+ cells. Investigators spread the genomic DNA of each subset evenly over several immunoSEQ plates. Assay: immunoSEQ multiplex PCR; the TCRdb copy retains only in-frame clones and omits some. The profile shows 980,000 or so clones, around three quarters of them singletons. This TCR came from a young man in good health. The rearrangement links TRBV19 to TRBJ2-1, with TRBD1 identical over 9 bases. The sequenced sample was memory CD4+ T cells sorted from blood. Sample subset: CD45RA-negative fraction. The DNA of the CDR3 is TGTGCCAGTAGTGGGGGACAGGGATATCATGAGCAGTTCTTC. Residues: CASSGGQGYHEQFF. Full variable domain (outside the CDR3, taken from reference TRBV19 and TRBJ2-1): DGGITQSPKYLFRKEGQNVTLSCEQNLNHDAMYWYRQDPGQGLRLIYYSQIVNDFQKGDIAEGYSVSREKKESFPLTVTSAQKNPTAFYLCASSGGQGYHEQFFGPGTRLTVL.